Below, 5 T cell receptor beta chains from the same sample are listed, as sequenced in a study of blood T cell repertoires in COVID-19. This table comes from immunoSEQ multiplex PCR, and its TCRdb copy is limited to in-frame clones, with some not included. The sample has under 200,000 clones, more than 85% seen once. The sample taken for sequencing was peripheral blood. The receptors derive from a man in his forties or fifties with acute or convalescent COVID-19.

This sequence joins TRBV29-1 and TRBJ1-5; D ambiguous. This CDR3 has 13 residues. The germline V gene has CDR1 SQVTM and CDR2 ANQGSEA. V was cut by 5 bases and J by 6 bases, with 14 bases left in between. The CDR3 here is CSVPGQEGQPQHF. In DNA, the CDR3 is TGCAGCGTTCCCGGCCAGGAAGGTCAGCCCCAGCATTTT.

The chain links TRBV10-3 to TRBJ1-5, with 7 bases aligning to TRBD1. V lost 5 bases, J lost 4 bases, and 5 bases stayed unmatched. The CDR3 sequence is 14 residues long. CDR1 is ENHRY, CDR2 SYGVKD, per germline. CDR3 residues: CAISKGQDNQPQHF. CDR3 nucleotides: TGTGCCATCAGTAAAGGACAGGATAATCAGCCCCAGCATTTT.

The chain carries TRBV5-1 and TRBJ1-2; D perhaps matches TRBD1 (6 bases). V was cut by 4 bases and J by 4 bases, with 20 bases left in between. The length of the CDR3 is 16 residues. The germline V gene encodes CDR1 SGHRS and CDR2 YFSETQ. CDR3 DNA sequence: TGCGCCAGCAGCCTAGGCCGGGACATCAATATCTATGGCTACACCTTC. Protein product: CASSLGRDINIYGYTF.

This clone was seen just once. V is TRBV27 and J is TRBJ2-7; 7 nucleotides agree with TRBD1. The CDR3 is 18 residues long. Germline CDR1 reads MNHEY; CDR2 reads SMNVEV (reference sequence). V was clipped by 4 bases and J by 0 bases; unmatched bases: 15. DNA of the CDR3: TGTGCCAGCAGTTCGCCAGAGCCGGGACAGAGGAGCTCCTACGAGCAGTACGTC. It is translated as CASSSPEPGQRSSYEQYV.

The chain uses TRBV20-1 and TRBJ2-1; D is undetermined. Looked up from germline, CDR1 is DFQATT and CDR2 is SNEGSKA (reference sequence). V lost 1 base, J lost 8 bases, and 3 bases lay in between. The CDR3 spans 10 residues. The CDR3 here is CSARVDEQFF. The CDR3 bases are TGCAGTGCTAGAGTCGATGAGCAGTTCTTC.